The text below deals with one T cell receptor (beta chain). The germline V gene has CDR1 KGHSH and CDR2 LQKENI. The CDR3 is 15 residues long. V was clipped by 0 bases and J by 6 bases; unmatched bases: 6. This sample was included in a study of cytomegalovirus exposure and HLA in healthy donors. Primers for the PCR totalled 60 Vbeta and 13 Jbeta. Profiling relied on immunoSEQ multiplex PCR, and the TCRdb table lists in-frame clones only, not all of them. The sample holds over 150,000 clones; around 84% are singletons and the top ten take around 2.6%. Material for sequencing was PBMCs. This chain connects TRBV18 to TRBJ2-7; TRBD1 matches at 9 bases. The TCR sequence derives from a man in his thirties or forties in good health and CMV-seropositive. The CDR3 region has the DNA TGTGCCAGCTCACCACCCATGGGACAGGGAGGCGAGCAGTACTTC. Amino acids: CASSPPMGQGGEQYF.